This TCR beta chain was identified in a study of ipilimumab plus nivolumab after autologous stem cell transplantation (dated by TCRdb to the early 2020s). Background for the entire study: A median of roughly 5 ipilimumab doses and about 8 nivolumab doses was received by trial patients. Patients undergoing autologous transplant for high-risk diffuse large B cell lymphoma, mature T cell lymphoma, or multiple myeloma were enrolled in the trial. Fewer than 40 patients made up the trial's intent-to-treat population. The study at large found these results: The authors concluded that, as post-transplant consolidation, combined checkpoint inhibition appeared tolerable. The authors stated that profiles of the T cell receptor repertoire, regulatory T cell phenotype and gut microbiota provided a biologic rationale for studying this approach further.

The library came from the immunoSEQ multiplex PCR assay. As stored in TCRdb, this immuneACCESS dataset retains in-frame rearrangements with V and J assigned. A fraction of the clones does not appear; measured against another copy, unresolved V genes explain less than half of the discrepancy, and the remainder lacks a known reason. This sample holds 3,200 or so clones; under 80% were observed only once. The ten largest clones take up more than 9% of the sample. From the cysteine up to the phenylalanine, the CDR3 has a length of 14 residues. Kept here is only the CDR3 DNA, which spans 42 bases and is read in frame from base 1. Cut back by 6 bases and 4 bases, the V and J ends lie 12 bases apart. The germline V gene (reference sequence) sets CDR1 to MNHEY and CDR2 to SMNVEV. This clone came up a few times. The clone's antigen remains unknown. One base away there is no much larger clone; base qualities are not given.

Starting 14 to 28 days after the autologous transplant, patients began checkpoint therapy, which included ipilimumab at 1 mg/kg intravenously on day 1 of selected weeks. The nivolumab dose was 3 mg/kg intravenously, delivered on day 1 of weeks 1, 4, 7, 10, and every two weeks through week 26. This Phase Ib clinical trial tested ipilimumab plus nivolumab, a combined checkpoint inhibition, as consolidation after autologous stem cell transplantation. This sequence was found in a male donor with primary mediastinal lymphoma. The chain is made from TRBV27 and TRBJ2-2; a weak D assignment points to TRBD1 (6 bases agree). The source material was PBMCs, sampled in a trial of ipilimumab plus nivolumab as post-transplant consolidation. The nucleotide sequence is TGTGCCAGCAGCTTAGACAGGATCACCGGGGAGCTGTTTTTT. This gives the protein CASSLDRITGELFF.